This T cell receptor (beta chain) is from a study of graft-versus-host responses after intestinal transplantation (dated by TCRdb to the early 2020s). For context, the study as a whole: Recipients received multivisceral, liver-intestinal, or isolated intestinal transplants. Every recipient was given anti-thymocyte globulin induction, then maintenance tacrolimus and steroids for about three years. After intestinal transplantation, graft-versus-host and host-versus-graft alloreactive T cell clones in the graft, circulation and bone marrow were tracked using bulk TCR-beta CDR3 sequencing. To identify alloreactive clones, pre-transplant mixed lymphocyte reaction products were sequenced and compared with unstimulated pre-transplant donor and recipient T cells. A cohort of approximately 24 intestinal transplant recipients, including one retransplant, was enrolled, and 3 patients lacking pretransplant specimens were excluded. A peak of at least 4% donor T cells among recipient peripheral blood mononuclear cells was the definition used for donor T cell macrochimerism. Rather than going through the commercial service, samples from a few later patients were sequenced in-house on an Illumina MiSeq and processed with MiXCR. Paper-wide results and their limitations: Peak levels of circulating GvH clones were associated with declines in HvG clones early after transplant. In patients with donor T cell macrochimerism, the allografts had high GvH to HvG T cell clonal ratios. GvH clones were detected in recipient bone marrow, and some appeared earlier in ileal mucosa or blood, consistent with an intestinal mucosal origin. The conclusions were limited by the relatively low number and heterogeneity of the intestinal transplant patients.

Library method: the immunoSEQ multiplex PCR assay. High-throughput TCR-beta CDR3 sequencing of genomic DNA from most patients was performed by Adaptive Biotechnologies. As for how the authors treated the data: TCR sequencing data were retrieved from Adaptive's ImmunoSEQ software for roughly 17 patients, whereas a few other patients were processed with MiXCR and VDJtools. CDR3 nucleotide sequences shared by donor and recipient were removed because the origin of these sequences could not be assigned. Alloreactive clones required at least 2-fold expansion over unstimulated cells and minimum CFSE-low frequency of 0.002% (template counts) or 0.001% (read counts). Clones were considered mappable if detected in sequenced pre-transplant spleen, lymph node, or MLR CFSE-low populations of the donor or recipient. Cumulative frequency of alloreactive clones was calculated as a percentage of all sequences weighted by copy number. TCRdb's version of the immuneACCESS table is confined to in-frame rearrangements and falls short of the full clone set. An unresolved V gene accounts for under half of the shortfall where checked; the remainder is of unknown origin. V and J calls and clone size are as listed in that table; D and trimming were resolved from the DNA. The sample table contains 20,000 to 25,000 clones; only one count was recorded for 75% to 90% of them. Under 6.5% of the sample belongs to the ten largest clones.

Blood samples were collected up to 4 times in the first month after transplant and then at least monthly when available. Remarks on this clone: The specificity of this receptor is unknown. No base qualities exist here, and no much larger clone lies one base off it.

This material consisted of PBMCs, taken roughly ten weeks after intestinal transplantation. The sequence came from a human patient who received an intestinal transplant, so some T cells may come from the graft donor.

The sequence in DNA is TGTGCCAGTAGCAGAGTTACTGAGATTAACTATGGCTACACCTTC. This gives the protein CASSRVTEINYGYTF. The V and J segments used are TRBV19 and TRBJ1-2; the D gene assignment is ambiguous. Reading from cysteine to phenylalanine, the CDR3 counts 15 amino acids. Just CDR3 DNA is preserved here, 45 bases in frame from base 1. In the germline V gene (reference sequence), CDR1 corresponds to LNHDA and CDR2 to SQIVND. The junction shows trimming of 6 bases on V and 1 base on J, plus 15 bases between the germline ends. Where the CDR3 stops, the reference TRBV19 and TRBJ1-2 genes take over; the full variable domain is DGGITQSPKYLFRKEGQNVTLSCEQNLNHDAMYWYRQDPGQGLRLIYYSQIVNDFQKGDIAEGYSVSREKKESFPLTVTSAQKNPTAFYLCASSRVTEINYGYTFGSGTRLTVV.